This TCR beta chain was retrieved from a study of blood T cell repertoires in COVID-19. As for the study in general: Samples came from the United States, Italy and Spain, spanning acute and convalescent COVID-19. PBMCs, B-cell-depleted T cells, or T cells were the source of the cDNA or gDNA that made up the material.

Source study methods: Scientists estimated how many nucleated cells there were by amplifying reference gene primers. Some clones are missing from TCRdb's copy, which holds only in-frame ones; the method was immunoSEQ multiplex PCR. The DNA was the basis for D and trimming; V, J and clone size are from that table. The repertoire holds fewer than 110,000 clones, with about 90% as singletons. The CDR3 runs 14 residues. Per germline, CDR1 SGHAT and CDR2 FQDESV (reference sequence). V was clipped by 5 bases and J by 0 bases, with 10 bases between them. The sequenced material came from peripheral blood. This chain joins TRBV11-1 and TRBJ1-2, with D possibly being TRBD1 (6 bases). This TCR came from a man aged 35-49 years with active or convalescent COVID-19. The CDR3 nucleotides read TGTGCCAGCAGCCCCTGGACAGCTAACTATGGCTACACCTTC. Translated: CASSPWTANYGYTF.